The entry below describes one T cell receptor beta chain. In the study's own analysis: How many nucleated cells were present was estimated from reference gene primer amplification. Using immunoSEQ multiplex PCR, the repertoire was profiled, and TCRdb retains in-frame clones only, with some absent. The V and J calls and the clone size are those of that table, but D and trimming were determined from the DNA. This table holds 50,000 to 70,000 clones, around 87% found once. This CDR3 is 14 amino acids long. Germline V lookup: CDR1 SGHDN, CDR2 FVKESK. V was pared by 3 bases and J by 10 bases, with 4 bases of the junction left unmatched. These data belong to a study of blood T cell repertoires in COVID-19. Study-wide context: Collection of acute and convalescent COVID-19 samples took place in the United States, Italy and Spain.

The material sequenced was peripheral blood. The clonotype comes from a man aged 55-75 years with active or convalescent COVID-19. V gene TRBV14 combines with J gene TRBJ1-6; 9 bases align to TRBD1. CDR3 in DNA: TGTGCCAGCAGCCAGACAGGGGGAGGCTCACCCCTCCACTTT. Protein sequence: CASSQTGGGSPLHF.